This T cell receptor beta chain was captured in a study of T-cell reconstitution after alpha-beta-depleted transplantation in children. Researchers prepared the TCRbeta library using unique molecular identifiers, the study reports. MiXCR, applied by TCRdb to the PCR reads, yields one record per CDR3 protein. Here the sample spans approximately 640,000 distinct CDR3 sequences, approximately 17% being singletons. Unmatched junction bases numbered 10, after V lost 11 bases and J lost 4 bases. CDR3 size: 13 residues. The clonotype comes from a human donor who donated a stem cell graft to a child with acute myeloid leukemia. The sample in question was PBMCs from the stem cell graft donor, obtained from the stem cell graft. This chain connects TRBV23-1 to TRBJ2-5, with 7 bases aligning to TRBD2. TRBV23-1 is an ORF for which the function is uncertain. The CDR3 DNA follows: TGCGCCGGGAGGGCGGGTTTAGGAGAGACCCAGTACTTC. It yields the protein CAGRAGLGETQYF.